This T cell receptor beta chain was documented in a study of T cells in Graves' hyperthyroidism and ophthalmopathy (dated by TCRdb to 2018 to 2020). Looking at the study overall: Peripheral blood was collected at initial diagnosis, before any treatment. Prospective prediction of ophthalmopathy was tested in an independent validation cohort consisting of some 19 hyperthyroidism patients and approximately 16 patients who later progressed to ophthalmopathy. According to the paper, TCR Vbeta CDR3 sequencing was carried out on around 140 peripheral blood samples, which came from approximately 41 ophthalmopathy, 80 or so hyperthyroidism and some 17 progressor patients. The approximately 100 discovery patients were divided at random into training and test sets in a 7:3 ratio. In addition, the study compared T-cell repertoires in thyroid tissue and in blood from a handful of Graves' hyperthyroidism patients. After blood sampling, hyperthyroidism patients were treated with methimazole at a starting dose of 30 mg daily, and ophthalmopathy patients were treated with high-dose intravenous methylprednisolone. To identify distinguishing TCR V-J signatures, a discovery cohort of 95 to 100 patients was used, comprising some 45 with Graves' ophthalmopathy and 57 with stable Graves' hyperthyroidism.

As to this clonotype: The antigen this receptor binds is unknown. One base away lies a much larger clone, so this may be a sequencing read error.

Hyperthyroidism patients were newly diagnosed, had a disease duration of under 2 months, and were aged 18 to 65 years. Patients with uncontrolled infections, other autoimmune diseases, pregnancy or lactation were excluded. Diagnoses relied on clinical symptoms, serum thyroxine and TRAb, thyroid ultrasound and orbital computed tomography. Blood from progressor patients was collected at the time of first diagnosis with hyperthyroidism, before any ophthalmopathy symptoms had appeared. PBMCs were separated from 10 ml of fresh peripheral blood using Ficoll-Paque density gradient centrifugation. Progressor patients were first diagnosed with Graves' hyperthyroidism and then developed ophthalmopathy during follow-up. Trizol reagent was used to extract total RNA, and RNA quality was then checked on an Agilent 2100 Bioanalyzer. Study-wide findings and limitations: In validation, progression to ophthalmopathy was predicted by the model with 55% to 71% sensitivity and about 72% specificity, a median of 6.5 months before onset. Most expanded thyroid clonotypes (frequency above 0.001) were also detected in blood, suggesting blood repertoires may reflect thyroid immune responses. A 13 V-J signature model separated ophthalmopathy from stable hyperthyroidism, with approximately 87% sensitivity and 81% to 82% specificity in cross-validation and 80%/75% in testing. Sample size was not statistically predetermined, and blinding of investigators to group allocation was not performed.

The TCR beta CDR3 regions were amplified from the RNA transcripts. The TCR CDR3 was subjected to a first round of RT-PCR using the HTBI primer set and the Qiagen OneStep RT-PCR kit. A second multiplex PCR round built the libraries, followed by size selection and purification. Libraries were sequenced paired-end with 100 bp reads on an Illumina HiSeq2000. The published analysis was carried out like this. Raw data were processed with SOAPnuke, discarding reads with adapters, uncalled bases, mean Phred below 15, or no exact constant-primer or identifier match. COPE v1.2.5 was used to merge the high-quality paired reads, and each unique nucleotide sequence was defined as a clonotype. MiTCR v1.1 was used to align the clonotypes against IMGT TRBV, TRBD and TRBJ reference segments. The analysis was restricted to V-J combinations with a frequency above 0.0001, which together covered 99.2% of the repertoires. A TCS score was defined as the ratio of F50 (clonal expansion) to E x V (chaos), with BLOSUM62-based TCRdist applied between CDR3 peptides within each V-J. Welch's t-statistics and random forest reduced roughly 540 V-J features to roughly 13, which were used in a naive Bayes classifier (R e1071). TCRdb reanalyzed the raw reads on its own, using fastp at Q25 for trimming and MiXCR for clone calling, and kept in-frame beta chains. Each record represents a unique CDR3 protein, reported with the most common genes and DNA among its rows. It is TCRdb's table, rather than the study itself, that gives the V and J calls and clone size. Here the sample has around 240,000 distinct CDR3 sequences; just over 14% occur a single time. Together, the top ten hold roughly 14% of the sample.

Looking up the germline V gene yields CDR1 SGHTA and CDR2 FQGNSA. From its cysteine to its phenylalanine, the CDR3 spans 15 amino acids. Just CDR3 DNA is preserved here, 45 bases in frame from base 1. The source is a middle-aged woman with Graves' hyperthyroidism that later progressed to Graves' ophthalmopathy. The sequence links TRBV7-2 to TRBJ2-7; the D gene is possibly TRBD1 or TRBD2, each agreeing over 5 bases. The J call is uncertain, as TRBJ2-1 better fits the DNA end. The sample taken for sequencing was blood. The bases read TGTGCCAGCAGCTTAGGGGGGTCAGATTCCTACGAGCAGTTCTTC. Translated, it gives CASSLGGSDSYEQFF.